The 13 T cell receptor beta chains given below trace back to one sample, sequenced in a study of cytomegalovirus exposure and HLA in healthy donors. With 60 Vbeta and 13 Jbeta primers, the PCR was carried out. Libraries were prepared by immunoSEQ multiplex PCR; TCRdb keeps only in-frame clonotypes and omits some of them. Here the sample spans roughly 100,000 clones, around three quarters being singletons. Sequencing input: PBMCs. Every receptor here comes from a woman aged 50 to 60 in good health and CMV-seropositive.

The chain joins TRBV7-9 to TRBJ1-2; D is uncertain. The V gene lost 5 bases and the J gene lost 6 bases, with 13 bases spanning the gap. The CDR3 is 13 residues long. Germline lookup yields CDR1 SEHNR and CDR2 FQNEAQ (reference sequence). The CDR3 DNA sequence: TGTGCCAGCAGCGAGGCCTATACCGATGGCTACACCTTC. This sequence encodes CASSEAYTDGYTF.

This clone was recorded only once. This chain uses TRBV6-6 with TRBJ2-1, with a weak D call TRBD1 (5 bases). This CDR3 spans 11 amino acids. The ends were cut back, 8 bases at V and 10 bases at J, with 12 bases in the middle. Germline V gene data show CDR1 as MNHNY and CDR2 as SVGAGI (reference sequence). For the CDR3, the DNA is TGTGCCAGCCCATGGGGCTGCGAGCAGTTCTTC. Translation: CASPWGCEQFF.

The J gene is TRBJ1-5, the V gene TRBV6-1; 7 bases map to TRBD1. This CDR3 is built from 15 residues. The trim removed 5 bases at V and 0 bases at J, leaving 4 bases unmatched. In germline, CDR1 is MNHNS, CDR2 SASEGT. In nucleotides, the CDR3 is TGTGCCAGCAGTCCTGGACAGGTTAGCAATCAGCCCCAGCATTTT. Translating it yields CASSPGQVSNQPQHF.

This clone appeared a single time. This sequence joins TRBV7-8 and TRBJ2-5; D gene ambiguous. Between the trimmed V and J ends, which lost 0 bases and 5 bases, there was a span of 13 bases. Germline assignment: CDR1 SGHVS and CDR2 FQNEAQ. The CDR3 is 15 residues long. In DNA form, the CDR3 reads TGTGCCAGCAGCTTAGCGGTACTAAGATATGAGACCCAGTACTTC. It encodes CASSLAVLRYETQYF.

A few counts support this clone. The rearrangement uses TRBV6-5 and TRBJ2-7; 7 nucleotides align to TRBD2. J gave up 3 bases and V 0 bases, and 2 bases lay outside the gene matches. CDR3 length equals 14 residues. CDR1 is MNHEY, CDR2 SVGAGI, per germline. For the CDR3, the DNA is TGTGCCAGCAGTTACTCACTAGCGCGCTACGAGCAGTACTTC. Translating it yields CASSYSLARYEQYF.

The DNA of the CDR3 is TGTGCCAGCACCAAAGACAGGGGGCTAGGAGAGACCCAGTACTTC. As protein: CASTKDRGLGETQYF. The chain carries TRBV28 and TRBJ2-5; 10 nucleotides match TRBD1. Germline V gene data show CDR1 as MDHEN and CDR2 as SYDVKM. The junction had 9 bases not matched to a gene; V was cut back by 7 bases and J by 4 bases. The CDR3 totals 15 residues.

The CDR3 loop reads CASSPSRSLNTEAFF. CDR3 nucleotide sequence: TGTGCCAGCAGCCCCAGCAGGTCCTTAAACACTGAAGCTTTCTTT. The rearrangement joins TRBV7-2 to TRBJ1-1; D gene unclear. V shed 5 bases and J shed 2 bases, with 15 bases lying between them. This CDR3 has 15 residues. In germline, CDR1 is SGHTA, CDR2 FQGNSA.

A single count supports this clone. J is TRBJ1-2 and V is TRBV7-2; D is undetermined. The CDR3 consists of 14 residues. Germline-derived CDR1 and CDR2 are SGHTA and FQGNSA. Deletions cut 1 base from V and 5 bases from J, with 11 bases between. Written as DNA, the CDR3 is TGTGCCAGCAGCTTAGGAGGGCCCTTATATGGCTACACCTTC. Its translation: CASSLGGPLYGYTF.

V and J are TRBV19 and TRBJ1-2; perhaps TRBD1 as D (6 bases). Germline V gene data show CDR1 as LNHDA and CDR2 as SQIVND (reference sequence). Between the trimmed V and J ends, which lost 2 bases and 1 base, there was a span of 17 bases. The CDR3 sequence is 17 residues long. The CDR3: CASSIPQGSIFNYGYTF. The CDR3 DNA reads as TGTGCCAGTAGTATACCCCAGGGGAGCATTTTTAACTATGGCTACACCTTC.

This clone was seen only once. The chain uses TRBV28 and TRBJ1-2; D possibly corresponds to TRBD1 (5 bases). Germline values: CDR1 MDHEN, CDR2 SYDVKM. The CDR3 is 14 residues long. Trimming took off 2 bases at V and 5 bases at J, with 12 bases between the two ends. CDR3 sequence: CASSLPAAGYGYTF. The DNA for the CDR3 is TGTGCCAGCAGTTTACCGGCGGCAGGGTATGGCTACACCTTC.

V usage is TRBV18 and J usage is TRBJ2-1; TRBD2 matches 9 bases. CDR3 length: 17 residues. CDR1 is KGHSH and CDR2 is LQKENI in the germline V gene. V gave up 1 base and J gave up 3 bases; unmatched junction bases: 7. For the CDR3, the DNA is TGTGCCAGCTCACCACGCGAGAGGACTAGCGACTACAATGAGCAGTTCTTC. This gives the protein CASSPRERTSDYNEQFF.

This clone was seen a few times. The chain has TRBV28 and TRBJ1-2; 9 bases are a match to TRBD1. CDR3 size: 18 residues. CDR1 is MDHEN and CDR2 is SYDVKM in the germline V gene. V gave up 5 bases and J gave up 4 bases; unmatched junction bases: 17. The CDR3 is CASSARKLGQGRSYGYTF. The CDR3 DNA reads as TGTGCCAGCAGTGCCCGGAAACTAGGACAGGGGAGGAGCTATGGCTACACCTTC.

This clone is a singleton in its sample. The chain couples TRBV7-9 to TRBJ2-5, with D perhaps matching TRBD2 (6 bases). Trimming removed 8 bases from V and 2 bases from J, with 18 bases in between. Germline CDR1 reads SEHNR; CDR2 reads FQNEAQ (reference sequence). The CDR3 covers 15 residues. CDR3 in DNA: TGTGCCAGCCTCCCGGGACTCCCTGATCAAGAGACCCAGTACTTC. Its protein product is CASLPGLPDQETQYF.